Listed below are T cell receptor beta chains from one sample, sequenced in a study of vaccination and CD4 T cells after COVID-19. One entry per CDR3 protein, called by TCRdb with MiXCR from the PCR reads. The sample carries about 21,000 distinct CDR3 sequences, approximately 65% recorded once. Antigen specificity for these receptors is unknown. This specimen was CD4+ T cells from blood, cultured in vitro, taken before SARS-CoV-2 vaccination. The receptors were gathered from a human donor who received a COVID-19 vaccine. CDR3s include the opening cysteine and the closing phenylalanine or tryptophan. A D gene is named only where the DNA matches it firmly. Only part of the rows carry a size: once, few, many, or a class if the clone is expanded.

size: few
V: TRBV20-1
J: TRBJ1-1
D: -
DNA: TGCAGTGCTAGAGATCCGGGATCAAAGGCTGAAGCTTTCTTT
CDR3: CSARDPGSKAEAFF

size: -
V: TRBV27
J: TRBJ2-7
D: -
DNA: TGTGCCAGCAGTTTCGGGCAGGGGAGAACCTACGAGCAGTACTTC
CDR3: CASSFGQGRTYEQYF

size: few
V: TRBV4-2
J: TRBJ2-3
D: -
DNA: TGTGCCAGCAGCCAGGGGGGTGAGGGGACCGATACGCAGTATTTT
CDR3: CASSQGGEGTDTQYF

size: -
V: TRBV6-5
J: TRBJ2-7
D: TRBD2
DNA: TGTGCCAGCAGTTACTCGTTGAGCGGGGGGACCTACGAGCAGTACTTC
CDR3: CASSYSLSGGTYEQYF

size: -
V: TRBV20-1
J: TRBJ1-2
D: -
DNA: TGCAGTGCCATAAACCCCGGGACGGCCAACTATGGCTACACCTTC
CDR3: CSAINPGTANYGYTF

size: -
V: TRBV19
J: TRBJ1-3
D: TRBD1
DNA: TGTGCCAGTAGTATAGCGGCCGGACAGGGTCCTCCTAACTCTGGAAACACCATATATTTT
CDR3: CASSIAAGQGPPNSGNTIYF

size: -
V: TRBV7-9
J: TRBJ1-4
D: -
DNA: TGTGCCAGCAGCAAACGACAGGACCATGAAAAACTGTTTTTT
CDR3: CASSKRQDHEKLFF

size: -
V: TRBV20-1
J: TRBJ1-5
D: TRBD1
DNA: TGCAGTGCTAGAACCTTCCCGGACAGGGGCGACACTAGCAATCAGCCCCAGCATTTT
CDR3: CSARTFPDRGDTSNQPQHF

size: -
V: TRBV6-5
J: TRBJ1-5
D: -
DNA: TGTGCCAGCAGTTACCTTATTCAGCCCCAGCATTTT
CDR3: CASSYLIQPQHF

size: -
V: TRBV5-1
J: TRBJ1-6
D: -
DNA: TGCGCCAGCAGCTTGGGACTTCGGAGCACCTATAATTCACCCCTCCACTTT
CDR3: CASSLGLRSTYNSPLHF

size: -
V: TRBV7-9
J: TRBJ2-3
D: -
DNA: TGTGCCAGCAGCTTGTCTAGTCCTGCGCAGTATTTT
CDR3: CASSLSSPAQYF

size: -
V: TRBV21-1
J: TRBJ2-3
D: -
DNA: TGTGCCAGCAGCAAAGAGTTCGCACCGGTCAGGCTTAGATTTCGTACAGATACGCAGTATTTT
CDR3: CASSKEFAPVRLRFRTDTQYF

size: few
V: TRBV20-1
J: TRBJ2-5
D: TRBD2
DNA: TGCAGTGCTAGAGGACTAGCGGGGGCCTATGAGTACCAAGAGACCCAGTACTTC
CDR3: CSARGLAGAYEYQETQYF

size: -
V: TRBV2
J: TRBJ1-5
D: -
DNA: TGTGCCAGCAGTGGGGGACGGATCAATCAGCCCCAGCATTTT
CDR3: CASSGGRINQPQHF

size: -
V: TRBV7-6
J: TRBJ2-7
D: TRBD2
DNA: TGTGCCAGCAGCCCATACGGCCTTAGCGGGGACGTTAACGAGCAGTACTTC
CDR3: CASSPYGLSGDVNEQYF

size: -
V: TRBV4-1
J: TRBJ1-3
D: -
DNA: TGCGCCAGCAGCCCTGAGACGGGAACTGGAAACACCATATATTTT
CDR3: CASSPETGTGNTIYF

size: -
V: TRBV19
J: TRBJ2-5
D: TRBD1
DNA: TGTGCCAGTAGTAGGCACAGGGGGCGCGGGGAAGAGACCCAGTACTTC
CDR3: CASSRHRGRGEETQYF

size: -
V: TRBV27
J: TRBJ1-5
D: -
DNA: TGTGCCAGCAGTACTCGCGGACTTTCGGGTCAGCCCCAGCATTTT
CDR3: CASSTRGLSGQPQHF

size: -
V: TRBV11-3
J: TRBJ2-3
D: -
DNA: TGTGCCAGCAGCTTACTAGACTTTTCAGATACGCAGTATTTT
CDR3: CASSLLDFSDTQYF

size: few
V: TRBV10-1
J: TRBJ2-3
D: -
DNA: TGCGCCAGCAGTACGGGACTTGGCACAGATACGCAGTATTTT
CDR3: CASSTGLGTDTQYF

size: few
V: TRBV29-1
J: TRBJ1-1
D: -
DNA: TGCAGCGTAAAAAGAGTGAACACTGAAGCTTTCTTT
CDR3: CSVKRVNTEAFF

size: -
V: TRBV6-1
J: TRBJ1-1
D: -
DNA: TGTGCCAGCAGTGCTCGGGGTGACACTGAAGCTTTCTTT
CDR3: CASSARGDTEAFF

size: few
V: TRBV2
J: TRBJ1-1
D: -
DNA: TGTGCCAGCGGCGATATCGTCCGGAACACTGAAGCTTTCTTT
CDR3: CASGDIVRNTEAFF

size: -
V: TRBV20-1
J: TRBJ2-5
D: -
DNA: TGCAGTGCTATCGGGGAGTTTACAGCGGAGACCCAGTACTTC
CDR3: CSAIGEFTAETQYF

size: -
V: TRBV12-3/TRBV12-4
J: TRBJ2-3
D: TRBD2
DNA: TGTGCCAGCAGTTTATCAGGCGGGGGTAGGGTGACAGATACGCAGTATTTT
CDR3: CASSLSGGGRVTDTQYF

size: few
V: TRBV20-1
J: TRBJ2-5
D: -
DNA: TGCAGTGCGATCCGGGACTCCCAAGAGACCCAGTACTTC
CDR3: CSAIRDSQETQYF

size: once
V: TRBV12-3/TRBV12-4
J: TRBJ2-5
D: TRBD2
DNA: TGTGCCAGCAGCACGACTAGCGGGGGGGCCAGGGAGACCCAGTACTTC
CDR3: CASSTTSGGARETQYF

size: -
V: TRBV20-1
J: TRBJ1-6
D: -
DNA: TGCAGTGCTAGACCCCGCCGGGGGCGCTATAATTCACCCCTCCACTTT
CDR3: CSARPRRGRYNSPLHF

size: -
V: TRBV11-3
J: TRBJ2-2
D: -
DNA: TGTGCCAGCAGCTCGGGACTTCAAGCCGGGGAGCTGTTTTTT
CDR3: CASSSGLQAGELFF

size: -
V: TRBV5-4
J: TRBJ2-5
D: TRBD2
DNA: TGTGCCAGCAGCCGCAGCGGGACGGCGAGTCAAGAGACCCAGTACTTC
CDR3: CASSRSGTASQETQYF